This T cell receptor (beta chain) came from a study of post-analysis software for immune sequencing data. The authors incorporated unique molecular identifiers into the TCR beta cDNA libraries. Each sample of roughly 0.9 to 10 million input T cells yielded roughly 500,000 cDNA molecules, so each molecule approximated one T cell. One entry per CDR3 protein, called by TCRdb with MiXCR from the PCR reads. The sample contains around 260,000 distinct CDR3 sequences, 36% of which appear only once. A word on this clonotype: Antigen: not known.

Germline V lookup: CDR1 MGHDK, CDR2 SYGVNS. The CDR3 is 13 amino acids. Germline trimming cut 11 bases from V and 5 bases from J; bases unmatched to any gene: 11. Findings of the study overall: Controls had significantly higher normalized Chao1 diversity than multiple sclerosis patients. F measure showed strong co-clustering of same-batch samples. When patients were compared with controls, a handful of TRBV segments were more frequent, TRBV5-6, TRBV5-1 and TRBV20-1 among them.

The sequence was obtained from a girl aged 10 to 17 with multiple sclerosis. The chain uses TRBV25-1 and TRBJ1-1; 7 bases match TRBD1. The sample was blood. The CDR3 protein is CACKGAVGTEAFF. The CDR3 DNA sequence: TGTGCCTGCAAGGGGGCGGTAGGTACTGAAGCTTTCTTT.